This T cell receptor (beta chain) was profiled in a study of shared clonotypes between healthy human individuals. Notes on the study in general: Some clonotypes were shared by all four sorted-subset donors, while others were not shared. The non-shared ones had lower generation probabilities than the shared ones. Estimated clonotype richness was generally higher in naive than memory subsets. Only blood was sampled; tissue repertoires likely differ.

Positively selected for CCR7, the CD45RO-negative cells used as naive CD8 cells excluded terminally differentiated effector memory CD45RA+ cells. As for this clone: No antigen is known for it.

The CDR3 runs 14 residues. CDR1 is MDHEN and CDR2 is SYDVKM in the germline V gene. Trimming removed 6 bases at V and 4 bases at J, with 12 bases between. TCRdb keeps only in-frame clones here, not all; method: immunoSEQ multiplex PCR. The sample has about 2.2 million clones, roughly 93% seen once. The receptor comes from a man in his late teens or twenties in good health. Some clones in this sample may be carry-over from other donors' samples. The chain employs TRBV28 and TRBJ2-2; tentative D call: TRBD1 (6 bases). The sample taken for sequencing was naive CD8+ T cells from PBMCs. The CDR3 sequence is CASSLDSSTGELFF. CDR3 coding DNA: TGTGCCAGCAGCCTGGACAGCTCCACCGGGGAGCTGTTTTTT.